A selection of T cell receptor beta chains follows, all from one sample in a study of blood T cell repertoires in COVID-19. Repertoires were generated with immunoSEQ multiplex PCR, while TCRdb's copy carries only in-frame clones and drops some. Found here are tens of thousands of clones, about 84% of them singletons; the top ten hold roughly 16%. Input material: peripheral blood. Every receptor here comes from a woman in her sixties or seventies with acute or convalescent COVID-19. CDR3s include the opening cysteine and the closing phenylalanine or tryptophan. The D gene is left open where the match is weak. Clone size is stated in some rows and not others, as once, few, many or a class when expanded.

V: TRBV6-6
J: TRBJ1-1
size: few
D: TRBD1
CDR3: CASSKTGENTEAFF
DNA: TGTGCCAGCAGTAAAACAGGGGAGAACACTGAAGCTTTCTTT

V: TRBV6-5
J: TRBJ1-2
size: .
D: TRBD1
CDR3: CASIRDRVTNYGYTF
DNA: TGTGCCAGTATCCGGGACAGAGTCACTAACTATGGCTACACCTTC

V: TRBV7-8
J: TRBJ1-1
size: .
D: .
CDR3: CASSPTRGGNTEAFF
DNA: TGTGCCAGCAGCCCTACAAGGGGGGGGAACACTGAAGCTTTCTTT

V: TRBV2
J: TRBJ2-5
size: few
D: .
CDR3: CASIFGGFREETQYF
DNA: TGTGCCAGCATTTTTGGGGGTTTTCGGGAGGAGACCCAGTACTTC

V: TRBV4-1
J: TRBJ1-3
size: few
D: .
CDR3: CASSQVLGQLVSGNTIYF
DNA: TGCGCCAGCAGCCAAGTACTAGGACAGCTTGTCTCTGGAAACACCATATATTTT

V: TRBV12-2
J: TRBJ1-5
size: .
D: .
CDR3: CASRLLSPGQVNQPQHF
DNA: TGTGCAAGTCGCTTACTTTCTCCCGGACAGGTCAATCAGCCCCAGCATTTT

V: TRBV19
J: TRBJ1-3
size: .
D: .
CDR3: CASANPIRNTIYF
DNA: TGTGCCAGCGCCAACCCTATAAGAAACACCATATATTTT

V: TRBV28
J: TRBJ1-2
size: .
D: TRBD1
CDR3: CASTGGGQRTGYTF
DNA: TGTGCCAGCACCGGAGGGGGACAGCGTACTGGCTACACCTTC

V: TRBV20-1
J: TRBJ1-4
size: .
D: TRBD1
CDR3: CSASRSHRGHEKLFF
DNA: TGCAGTGCTAGTAGATCTCACAGGGGGCATGAAAAACTGTTTTTT

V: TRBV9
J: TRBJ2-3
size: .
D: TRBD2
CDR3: CASSVVASGGHSTDTQYF
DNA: TGTGCCAGCAGCGTAGTGGCTAGCGGGGGCCATAGCACAGATACGCAGTATTTT

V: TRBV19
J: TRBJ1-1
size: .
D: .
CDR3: CASSRRSNTEAFF
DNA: TGTGCCAGTAGTAGACGGAGCAACACTGAAGCTTTCTTT

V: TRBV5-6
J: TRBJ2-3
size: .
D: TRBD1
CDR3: CASSSGQTSTDTQYF
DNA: TGTGCCAGCAGCTCGGGACAGACTAGCACAGATACGCAGTATTTT

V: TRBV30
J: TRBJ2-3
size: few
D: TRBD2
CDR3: CAWSWKPGLAGDSTDTQYF
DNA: TGTGCCTGGAGTTGGAAGCCGGGACTAGCGGGGGATAGCACAGATACGCAGTATTTT

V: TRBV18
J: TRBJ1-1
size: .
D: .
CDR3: CASSPGLRTEAFF
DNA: TGTGCCAGCTCACCAGGACTACGCACTGAAGCTTTCTTT

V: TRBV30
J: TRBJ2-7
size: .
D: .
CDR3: CAWSVLAGQPYEQYF
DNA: TGTGCCTGGAGTGTCTTGGCGGGGCAGCCCTACGAGCAGTACTTC

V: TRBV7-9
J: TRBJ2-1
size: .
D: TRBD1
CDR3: CASSSTGGETGYNEQFF
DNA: TGTGCCAGCAGCTCCACAGGGGGCGAAACGGGTTACAATGAGCAGTTCTTC

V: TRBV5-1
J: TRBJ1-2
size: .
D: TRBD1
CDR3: CASSFIPTGRIYGYTF
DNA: TGCGCCAGCAGCTTTATACCGACAGGGCGTATCTATGGCTACACCTTC

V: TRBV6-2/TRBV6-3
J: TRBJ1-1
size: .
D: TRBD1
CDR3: CASSGIGAGGEAFF
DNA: TGTGCCAGCAGCGGAATAGGGGCAGGGGGTGAAGCTTTCTTT

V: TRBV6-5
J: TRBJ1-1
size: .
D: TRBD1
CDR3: CASIQGAGGTEAFF
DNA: TGTGCCAGTATACAGGGGGCCGGGGGAACTGAAGCTTTCTTT

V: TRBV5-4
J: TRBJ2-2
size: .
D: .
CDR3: CASSLQAGMNTGELFF
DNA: TGTGCCAGCAGCTTACAGGCGGGGATGAACACCGGGGAGCTGTTTTTT

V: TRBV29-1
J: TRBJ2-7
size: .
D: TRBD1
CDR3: CSVVDREHFYEQYF
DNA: TGCAGCGTGGTGGACAGGGAACATTTCTACGAGCAGTACTTC

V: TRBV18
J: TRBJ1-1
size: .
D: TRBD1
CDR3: CASSPGTGGRTEAFF
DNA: TGTGCCAGCTCACCAGGGACAGGGGGGCGAACTGAAGCTTTCTTT

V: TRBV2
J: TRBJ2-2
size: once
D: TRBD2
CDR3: CASSELLAGTGELFF
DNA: TGTGCCAGCAGTGAACTACTAGCGGGGACCGGGGAGCTGTTTTTT

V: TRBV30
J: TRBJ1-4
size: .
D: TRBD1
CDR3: CAWGRQGGEKLFF
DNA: TGTGCCTGGGGAAGACAGGGCGGCGAAAAACTGTTTTTT

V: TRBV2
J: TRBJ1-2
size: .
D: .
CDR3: CASSDDGGHGLRPYGYTF
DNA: TGTGCCAGCAGTGATGACGGCGGACACGGTCTTCGGCCCTATGGCTACACCTTC

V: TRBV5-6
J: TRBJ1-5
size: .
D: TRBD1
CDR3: CASSPGTGVGQPQHF
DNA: TGTGCCAGCAGCCCCGGGACAGGGGTGGGGCAGCCCCAGCATTTT

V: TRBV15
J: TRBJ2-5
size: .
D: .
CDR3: CATSRGGIQETQYF
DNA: TGTGCCACCAGCAGAGGAGGGATCCAAGAGACCCAGTACTTC

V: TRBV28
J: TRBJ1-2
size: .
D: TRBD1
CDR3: CASTSGTGPLVGISYTF
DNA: TGTGCCAGCACGAGCGGGACAGGGCCCCTGGTCGGAATAAGCTACACCTTC

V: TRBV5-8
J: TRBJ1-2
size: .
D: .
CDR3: CASSLLREGYTF
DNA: TGTGCCAGCAGCTTGCTAAGGGAGGGCTACACCTTC

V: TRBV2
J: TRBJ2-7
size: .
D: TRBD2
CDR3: CASKQRGPYEQYF
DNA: TGTGCCAGCAAGCAGCGGGGGCCCTACGAGCAGTACTTC

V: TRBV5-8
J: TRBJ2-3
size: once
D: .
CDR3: CASRLPGGFEYF
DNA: TGTGCCAGCAGACTACCCGGCGGGTTTGAGTATTTT

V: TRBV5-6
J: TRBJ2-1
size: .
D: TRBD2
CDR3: CASSAGTRGYNEQFF
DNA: TGTGCCAGCAGCGCCGGGACTAGGGGATACAATGAGCAGTTCTTC

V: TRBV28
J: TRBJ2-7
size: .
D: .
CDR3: CASSLWGVQSGEQYF
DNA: TGTGCCAGCAGTTTATGGGGTGTCCAAAGCGGCGAGCAGTACTTC

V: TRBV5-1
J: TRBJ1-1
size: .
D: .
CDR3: CASSFQGPTEAFF
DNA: TGCGCCAGCAGCTTTCAGGGGCCTACTGAAGCTTTCTTT

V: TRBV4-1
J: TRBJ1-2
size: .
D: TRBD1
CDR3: CASSQPRQGNRANYGYTF
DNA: TGCGCCAGCAGCCAACCCCGACAGGGAAATAGAGCTAACTATGGCTACACCTTC

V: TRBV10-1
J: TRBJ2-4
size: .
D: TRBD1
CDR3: CASSNTGGNIQYF
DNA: TGCGCCAGCAGTAACACAGGGGGTAACATTCAGTACTTC

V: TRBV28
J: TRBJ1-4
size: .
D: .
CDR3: CASTPVAGKLFF
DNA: TGTGCCAGCACCCCGGTTGCGGGAAAACTGTTTTTT

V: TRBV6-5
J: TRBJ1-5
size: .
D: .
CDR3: CASKPGVGQPQHF
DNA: TGTGCCAGCAAGCCAGGGGTGGGTCAGCCCCAGCATTTT

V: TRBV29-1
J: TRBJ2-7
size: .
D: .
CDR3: CSVEDPNRDSYEQYF
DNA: TGCAGCGTTGAAGACCCCAACAGGGATAGCTACGAGCAGTACTTC

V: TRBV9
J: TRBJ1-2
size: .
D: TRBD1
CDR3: CASSPDPRTGGNGYTF
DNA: TGTGCCAGCAGCCCAGATCCCCGGACAGGGGGGAATGGCTACACCTTC

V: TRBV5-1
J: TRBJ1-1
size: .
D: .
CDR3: CASSYVGPTEAFF
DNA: TGCGCCAGCAGCTATGTGGGGCCGACTGAAGCTTTCTTT

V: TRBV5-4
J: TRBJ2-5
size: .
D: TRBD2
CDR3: CASSTLSGGKETQYF
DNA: TGTGCCAGCAGCACGTTAAGCGGGGGGAAAGAGACCCAGTACTTC

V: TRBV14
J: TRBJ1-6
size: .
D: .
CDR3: CASSQGEPLHF
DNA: TGTGCCAGCAGCCAAGGGGAGCCCCTCCACTTT

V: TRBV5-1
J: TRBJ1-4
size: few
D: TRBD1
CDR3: CASSFNPIRTGDEKLFF
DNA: TGCGCCAGCAGCTTTAATCCGATTCGGACAGGGGATGAAAAACTGTTTTTT

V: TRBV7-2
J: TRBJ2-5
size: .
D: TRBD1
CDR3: CASSKDRGTETQYF
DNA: TGTGCCAGCAGCAAGGACAGGGGGACGGAGACCCAGTACTTC

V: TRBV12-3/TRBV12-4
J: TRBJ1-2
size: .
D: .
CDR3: CASSEEGGYTF
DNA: TGTGCCAGCTCCGAGGAGGGCGGCTACACCTTC

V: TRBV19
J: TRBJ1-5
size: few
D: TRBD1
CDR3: CASRSSRDRGVQPQHF
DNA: TGTGCCAGTAGAAGTTCCCGGGACAGGGGCGTACAGCCCCAGCATTTT

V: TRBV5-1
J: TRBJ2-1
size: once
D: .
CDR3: CASSGLVGRHNEQFF
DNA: TGCGCCAGCAGCGGGCTCGTGGGCAGGCACAATGAGCAGTTCTTC

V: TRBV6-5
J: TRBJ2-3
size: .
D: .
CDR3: CASSAGNTDTQYF
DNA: TGTGCCAGCAGCGCGGGGAACACAGATACGCAGTATTTT

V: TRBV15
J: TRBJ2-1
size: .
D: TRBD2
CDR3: CATSAGGTSLFF
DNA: TGTGCCACCAGCGCGGGAGGGACTAGCCTGTTCTTC

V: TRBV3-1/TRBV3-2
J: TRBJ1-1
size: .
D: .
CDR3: CASSQDEPGNTEAFF
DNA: TGTGCCAGCAGCCAAGATGAGCCCGGGAACACTGAAGCTTTCTTT

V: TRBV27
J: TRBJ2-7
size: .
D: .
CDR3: CASSFADTIYEQYF
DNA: TGTGCCAGCTCCTTCGCAGATACGATCTACGAGCAGTACTTC

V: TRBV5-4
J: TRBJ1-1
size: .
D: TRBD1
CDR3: CASSLTGGNTEAFF
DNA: TGTGCCAGCAGCTTGACAGGGGGGAACACTGAAGCTTTCTTT